There are a few counts of the clone carrying this T cell receptor (beta chain). Its specificity is unknown. RNA transcripts provided the source from which TCR beta CDR3 regions were amplified. HTBI primers were the set used in a first-round RT-PCR of the TCR CDR3. TCRdb ran MiXCR on the multiplex PCR reads and lists one entry per CDR3 protein. This table holds hundreds of thousands of distinct CDR3 sequences, roughly 14% found once. Reasons for excluding patients were uncontrolled infection, other autoimmune disease, pregnancy or lactation. In making diagnoses, clinical symptoms, serum thyroxine and TRAb, thyroid ultrasound and orbital computed tomography were all used. The sample is drawn from a study of T cells in Graves' hyperthyroidism and ophthalmopathy. Overall study findings and caveats: Most thyroid-expanded clonotypes above 0.001 were also found in blood. Ophthalmopathy was model-predicted a median about 6 months pre-onset.

The CDR3 is 14 amino acids. V was clipped by 4 bases and J by 7 bases; unmatched bases: 13. Germline CDR1 is DFQATT and CDR2 is SNEGSKA (reference sequence). The sample taken for sequencing was blood. The TCR originated in a man aged 18 to 30 with Graves' ophthalmopathy. J is TRBJ2-7 and V is TRBV20-1; TRBD1 matches 7 bases. The CDR3 region is CSANKGAQGREQYF. The CDR3 coding sequence is TGCAGTGCTAACAAGGGGGCACAGGGTCGGGAGCAGTACTTC.